This T cell receptor (beta chain) was documented in a study of Graves' ophthalmopathy and Graves' hyperthyroidism. General study points: With roughly 69% sensitivity and 72% to 80% specificity, the model predicted ophthalmopathy progression. Clonotypes were expanded in thyroid at above 0.001 frequency, and most also appeared in blood.

This clonotype was counted at least ten times. The antigen is not known. Deletions cut 6 bases from V and 5 bases from J, with 23 bases between. The length of the CDR3 is 16 residues. Germline lookup yields CDR1 SGDLS and CDR2 YYNGEE. For donors with ophthalmopathy, the disease showed moderate-to-severe activity, reached CAS ≥3 and NOSPECS ≥4, and had lasted under 3 months. Ineligible for inclusion were patients with other autoimmune diseases, uncontrolled infections, pregnancy or lactation. RNA served as the template for amplifying TCR beta CDR3 regions. The first-round RT-PCR employed HTBI primers together with the Qiagen OneStep RT-PCR kit. A multiplex PCR was then performed as the second round. TCRdb independently ran MiXCR on the multiplex PCR reads; one entry per CDR3 protein. The table has about 410,000 distinct CDR3 sequences, about a sixth seen once.

Input material: peripheral blood. This chain uses TRBV9 with TRBJ1-2; D is possibly TRBD1 (6 bases). This sequence originates from a woman aged 18-29 years with Graves' ophthalmopathy. The CDR3 protein is CASTAEGQAGPYGYTF. The CDR3 coding sequence is TGTGCCAGCACGGCCGAGGGACAAGCAGGACCTTATGGCTACACCTTC.